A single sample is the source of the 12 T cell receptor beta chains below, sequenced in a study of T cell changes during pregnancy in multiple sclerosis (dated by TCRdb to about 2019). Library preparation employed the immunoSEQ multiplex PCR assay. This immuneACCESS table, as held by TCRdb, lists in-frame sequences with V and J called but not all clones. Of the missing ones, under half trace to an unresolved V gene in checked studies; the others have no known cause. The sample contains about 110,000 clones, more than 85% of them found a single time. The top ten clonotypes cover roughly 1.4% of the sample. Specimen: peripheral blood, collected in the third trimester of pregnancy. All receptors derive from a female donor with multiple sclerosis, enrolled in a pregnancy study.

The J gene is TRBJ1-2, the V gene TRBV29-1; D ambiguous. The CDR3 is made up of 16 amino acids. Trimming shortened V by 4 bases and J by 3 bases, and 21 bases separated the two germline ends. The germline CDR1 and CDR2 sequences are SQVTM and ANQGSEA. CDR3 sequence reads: CSVGYRDRGGDYGYTF. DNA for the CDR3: TGCAGCGTTGGATACAGAGATCGTGGCGGGGACTATGGCTACACCTTC.

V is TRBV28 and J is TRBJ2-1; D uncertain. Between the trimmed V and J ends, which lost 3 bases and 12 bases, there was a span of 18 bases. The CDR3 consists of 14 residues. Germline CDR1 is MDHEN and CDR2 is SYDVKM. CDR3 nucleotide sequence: TGTGCCAGCAGTTTTGAGGCGCGCCTCCCAGTGCAGTTCTTC. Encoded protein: CASSFEARLPVQFF.

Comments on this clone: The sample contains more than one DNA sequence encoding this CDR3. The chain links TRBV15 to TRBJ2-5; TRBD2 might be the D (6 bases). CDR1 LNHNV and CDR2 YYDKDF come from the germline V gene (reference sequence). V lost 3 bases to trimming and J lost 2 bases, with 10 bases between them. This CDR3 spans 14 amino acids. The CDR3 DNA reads TGTGCCACCAGCAGGGAGGGGCTACAAGAGACCCAGTACTTC. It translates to CATSREGLQETQYF.

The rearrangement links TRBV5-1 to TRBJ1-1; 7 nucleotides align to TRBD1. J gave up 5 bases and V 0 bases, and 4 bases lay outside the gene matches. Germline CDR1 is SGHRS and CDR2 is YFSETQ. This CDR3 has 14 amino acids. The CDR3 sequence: CASSLVEGATEAFF. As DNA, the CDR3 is TGCGCCAGCAGCTTGGTGGAGGGGGCGACTGAAGCTTTCTTT.

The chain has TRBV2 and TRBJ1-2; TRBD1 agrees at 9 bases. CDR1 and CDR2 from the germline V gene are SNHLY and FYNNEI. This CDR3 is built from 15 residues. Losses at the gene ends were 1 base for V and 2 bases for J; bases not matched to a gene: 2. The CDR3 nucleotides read TGTGCCAGCAGTGAAGAGGGACAGGGAAACTATGGCTACACCTTC. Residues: CASSEEGQGNYGYTF. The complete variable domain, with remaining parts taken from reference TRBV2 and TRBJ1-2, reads EPEVTQTPSHQVTQMGQEVILRCVPISNHLYFYWYRQILGQKVEFLVSFYNNEISEKSEIFDDQFSVERPDGSNFTLKIRSTKLEDSAMYFCASSEEGQGNYGYTFGSGTRLTVV.

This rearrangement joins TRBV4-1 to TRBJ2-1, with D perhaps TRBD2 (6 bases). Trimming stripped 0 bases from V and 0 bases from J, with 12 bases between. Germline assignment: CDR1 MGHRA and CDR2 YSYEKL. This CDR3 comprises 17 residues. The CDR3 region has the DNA TGCGCCAGCAGCCAAGAGGGAGGCAGTTCCTCCTACAATGAGCAGTTCTTC. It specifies CASSQEGGSSSYNEQFF.

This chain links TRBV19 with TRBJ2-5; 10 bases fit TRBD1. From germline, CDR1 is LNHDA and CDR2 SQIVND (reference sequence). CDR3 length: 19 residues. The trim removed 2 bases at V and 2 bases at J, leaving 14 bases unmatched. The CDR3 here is CASSIRWDRGALSQETQYF. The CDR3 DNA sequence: TGTGCCAGTAGTATAAGGTGGGACAGGGGCGCCCTTTCACAAGAGACCCAGTACTTC.

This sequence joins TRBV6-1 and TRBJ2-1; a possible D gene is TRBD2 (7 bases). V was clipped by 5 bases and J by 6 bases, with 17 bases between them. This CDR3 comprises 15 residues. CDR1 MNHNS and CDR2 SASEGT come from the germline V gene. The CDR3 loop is CASSPWEGRGNEQFF. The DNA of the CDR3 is TGTGCCAGCAGTCCCTGGGAGGGCAGGGGCAATGAGCAGTTCTTC.

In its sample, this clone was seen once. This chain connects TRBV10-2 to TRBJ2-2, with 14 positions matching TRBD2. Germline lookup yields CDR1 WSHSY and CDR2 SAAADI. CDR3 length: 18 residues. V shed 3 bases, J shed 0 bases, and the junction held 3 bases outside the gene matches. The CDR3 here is CASSDRGLAGANTGELFF. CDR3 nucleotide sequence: TGCGCCAGCAGTGATCGGGGACTAGCGGGAGCGAACACCGGGGAGCTGTTTTTT.

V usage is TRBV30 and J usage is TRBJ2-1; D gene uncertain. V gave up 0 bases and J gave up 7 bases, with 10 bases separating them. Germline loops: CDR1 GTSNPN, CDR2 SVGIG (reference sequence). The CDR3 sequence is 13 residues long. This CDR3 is CAWSVLSKNEQFF. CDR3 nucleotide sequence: TGTGCCTGGAGTGTACTGAGCAAGAATGAGCAGTTCTTC. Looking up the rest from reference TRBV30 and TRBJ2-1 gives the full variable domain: SQTIHQWPATLVQPVGSPLSLECTVEGTSNPNLYWYRQAAGRGLQLLFYSVGIGQISSEVPQNLSASRPQDRQFILSSKKLLLSDSGFYLCAWSVLSKNEQFFGPGTRLTVL.

The CDR3: CASRGDSNQYF. For the CDR3, the DNA is TGTGCCAGCAGGGGGGACAGCAACCAGTACTTC. J is TRBJ2-7 and V is TRBV2, with TRBD1 matching 7 bases. V dropped 6 bases and J dropped 10; count of bases not matched to a gene: 6. CDR1 is SNHLY and CDR2 is FYNNEI in the germline V gene. This CDR3 is 11 amino acids long.

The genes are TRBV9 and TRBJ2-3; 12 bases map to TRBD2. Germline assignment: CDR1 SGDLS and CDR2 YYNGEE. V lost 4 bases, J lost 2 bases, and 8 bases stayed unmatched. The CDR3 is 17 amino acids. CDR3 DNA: TGTGCCAGCAGCATCTCGACTAGCGGGGGACCCACAGATACGCAGTATTTT. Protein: CASSISTSGGPTDTQYF.